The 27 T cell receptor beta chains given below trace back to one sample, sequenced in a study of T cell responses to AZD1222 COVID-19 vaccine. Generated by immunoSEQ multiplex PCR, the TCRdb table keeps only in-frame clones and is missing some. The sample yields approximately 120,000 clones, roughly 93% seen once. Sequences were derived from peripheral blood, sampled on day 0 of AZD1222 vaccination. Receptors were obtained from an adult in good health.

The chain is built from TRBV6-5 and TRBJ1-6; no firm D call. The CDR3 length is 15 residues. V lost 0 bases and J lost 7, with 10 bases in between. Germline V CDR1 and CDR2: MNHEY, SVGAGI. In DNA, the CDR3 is TGTGCCAGCAGTTACTCGGTGTTTCGGAATTCACCCCTCCACTTT. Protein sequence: CASSYSVFRNSPLHF.

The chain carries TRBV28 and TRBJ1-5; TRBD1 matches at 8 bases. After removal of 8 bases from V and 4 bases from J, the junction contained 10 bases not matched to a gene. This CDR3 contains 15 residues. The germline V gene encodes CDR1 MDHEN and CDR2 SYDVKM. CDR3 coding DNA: TGTGCCAGCCGAGTCGGGACAGGCCGGAATCAGCCCCAGCATTTT. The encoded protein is CASRVGTGRNQPQHF.

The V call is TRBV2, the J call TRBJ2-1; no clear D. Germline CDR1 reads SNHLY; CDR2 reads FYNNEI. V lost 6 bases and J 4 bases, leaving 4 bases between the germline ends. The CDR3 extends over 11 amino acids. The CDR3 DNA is TGTGCCAGCAGCTTGTACAATGAGCAGTTCTTC. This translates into CASSLYNEQFF.

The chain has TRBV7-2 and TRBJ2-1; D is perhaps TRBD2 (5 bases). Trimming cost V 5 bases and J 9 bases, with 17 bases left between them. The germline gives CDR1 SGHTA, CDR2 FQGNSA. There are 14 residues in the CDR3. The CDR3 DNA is TGTGCCAGCAGCCTTAGAAAGGGAGTAAGTGAGCAGTTCTTC. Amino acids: CASSLRKGVSEQFF.

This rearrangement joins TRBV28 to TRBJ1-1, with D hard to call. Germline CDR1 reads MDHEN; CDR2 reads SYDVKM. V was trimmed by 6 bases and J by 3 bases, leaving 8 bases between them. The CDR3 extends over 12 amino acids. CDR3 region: CASRGLDTEAFF. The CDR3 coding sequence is TGTGCCAGCAGGGGTCTTGACACTGAAGCTTTCTTT.

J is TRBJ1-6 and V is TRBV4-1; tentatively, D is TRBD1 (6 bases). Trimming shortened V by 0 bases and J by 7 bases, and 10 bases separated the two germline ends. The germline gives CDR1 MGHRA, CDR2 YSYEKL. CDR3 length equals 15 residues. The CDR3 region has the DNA TGCGCCAGCAGCCAAGAGGATAGGGGGAATTCACCCCTCCACTTT. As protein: CASSQEDRGNSPLHF.

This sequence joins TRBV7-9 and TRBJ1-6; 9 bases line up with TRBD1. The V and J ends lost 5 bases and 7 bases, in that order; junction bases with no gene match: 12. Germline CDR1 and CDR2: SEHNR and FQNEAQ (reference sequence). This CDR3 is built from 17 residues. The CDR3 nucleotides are TGTGCCAGCAGCCCCGCGCCGGACAGGGGACACAATTCACCCCTCCACTTT. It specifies CASSPAPDRGHNSPLHF.

The CDR3 sequence: CASSLARGLFDTEAFF. The CDR3 DNA is TGTGCCAGCAGTTTAGCGAGGGGGTTGTTCGACACTGAAGCTTTCTTT. The gene calls are TRBV27 and TRBJ1-1; maybe TRBD1 (6 bases). CDR3 length: 16 residues. The V gene lost 2 bases and the J gene lost 3 bases, with 16 bases spanning the gap. From germline, CDR1 is MNHEY and CDR2 SMNVEV (reference sequence).

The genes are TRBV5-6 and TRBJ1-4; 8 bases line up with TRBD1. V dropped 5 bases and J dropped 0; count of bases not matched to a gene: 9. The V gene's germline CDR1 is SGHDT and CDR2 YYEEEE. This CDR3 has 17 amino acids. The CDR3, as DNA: TGTGCCAGCAGACGATTCGGGACAGGCCCAACTAATGAAAAACTGTTTTTT. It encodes CASRRFGTGPTNEKLFF.

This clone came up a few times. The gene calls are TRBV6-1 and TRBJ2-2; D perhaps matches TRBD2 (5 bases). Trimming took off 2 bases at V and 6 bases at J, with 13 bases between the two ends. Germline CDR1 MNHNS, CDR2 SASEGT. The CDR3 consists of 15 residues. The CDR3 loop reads CASSELSSGAGELFF. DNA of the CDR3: TGTGCCAGCAGTGAACTGTCATCCGGGGCCGGGGAGCTGTTTTTT.

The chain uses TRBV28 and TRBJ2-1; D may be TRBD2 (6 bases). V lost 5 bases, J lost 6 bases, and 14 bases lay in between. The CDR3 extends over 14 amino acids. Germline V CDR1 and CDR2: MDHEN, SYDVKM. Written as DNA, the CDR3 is TGTGCCAGCAGTCCTATGGGACTCCTCAATGAGCAGTTCTTC. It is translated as CASSPMGLLNEQFF.

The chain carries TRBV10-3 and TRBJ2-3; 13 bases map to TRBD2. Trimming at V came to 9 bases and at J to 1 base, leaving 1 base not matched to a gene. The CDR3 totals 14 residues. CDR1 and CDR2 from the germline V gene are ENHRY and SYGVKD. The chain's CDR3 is CAIGTSGGTDTQYF. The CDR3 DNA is TGTGCCATAGGGACTAGCGGGGGCACAGATACGCAGTATTTT.

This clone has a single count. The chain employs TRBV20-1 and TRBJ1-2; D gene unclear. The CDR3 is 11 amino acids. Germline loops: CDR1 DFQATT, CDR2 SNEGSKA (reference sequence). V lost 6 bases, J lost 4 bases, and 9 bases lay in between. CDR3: CSATDGYGYTF. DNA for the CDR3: TGCAGTGCGACCGATGGCTATGGCTACACCTTC.

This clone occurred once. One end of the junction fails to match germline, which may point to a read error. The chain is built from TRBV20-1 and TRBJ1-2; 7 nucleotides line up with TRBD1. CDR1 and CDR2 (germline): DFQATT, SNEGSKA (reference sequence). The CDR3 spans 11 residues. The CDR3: CSAGDRDGYTF. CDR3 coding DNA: TGCAGTGCTGGAGACAGGGACGGCTACACCTTC.

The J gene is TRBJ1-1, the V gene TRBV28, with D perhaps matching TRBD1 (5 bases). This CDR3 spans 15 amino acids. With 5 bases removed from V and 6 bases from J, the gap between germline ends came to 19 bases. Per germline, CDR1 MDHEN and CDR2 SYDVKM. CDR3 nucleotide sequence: TGTGCCAGCAGTCGGCCCGACAGTCGTTACGCTGAAGCTTTCTTT. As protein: CASSRPDSRYAEAFF.

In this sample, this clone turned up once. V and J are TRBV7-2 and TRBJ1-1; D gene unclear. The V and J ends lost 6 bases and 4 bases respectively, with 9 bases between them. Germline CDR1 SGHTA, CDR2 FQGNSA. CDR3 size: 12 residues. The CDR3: CASSNQFTEAFF. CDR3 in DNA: TGTGCCAGCAGTAACCAGTTCACTGAAGCTTTCTTT.

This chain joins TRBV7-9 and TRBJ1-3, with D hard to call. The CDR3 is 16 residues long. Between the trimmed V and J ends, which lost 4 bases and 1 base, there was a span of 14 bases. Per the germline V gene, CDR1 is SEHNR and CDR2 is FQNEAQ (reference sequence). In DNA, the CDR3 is TGTGCCAGCAGCTCACCGGACGGCGGTTCTGGAAACACCATATATTTT. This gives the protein CASSSPDGGSGNTIYF.

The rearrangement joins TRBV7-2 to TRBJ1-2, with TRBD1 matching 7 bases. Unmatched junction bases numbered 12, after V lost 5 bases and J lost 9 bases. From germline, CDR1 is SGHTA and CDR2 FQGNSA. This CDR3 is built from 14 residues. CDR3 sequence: CASSGPNQGGRYTF. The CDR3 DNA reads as TGTGCCAGCAGCGGACCCAACCAAGGGGGCCGCTACACCTTC.

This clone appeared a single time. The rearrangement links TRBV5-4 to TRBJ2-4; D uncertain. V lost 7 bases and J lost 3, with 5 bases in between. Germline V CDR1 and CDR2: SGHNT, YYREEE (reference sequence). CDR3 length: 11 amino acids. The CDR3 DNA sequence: TGTGCCAGCCACGACAAAAACATTCAGTACTTC. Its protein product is CASHDKNIQYF.

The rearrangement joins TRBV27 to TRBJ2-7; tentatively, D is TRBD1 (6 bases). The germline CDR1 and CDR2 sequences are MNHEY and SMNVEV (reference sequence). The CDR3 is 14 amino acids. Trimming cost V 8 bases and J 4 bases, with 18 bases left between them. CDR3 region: CASRIGTGWYEQYF. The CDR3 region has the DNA TGTGCCAGCCGTATAGGAACAGGGTGGTACGAGCAGTACTTC.

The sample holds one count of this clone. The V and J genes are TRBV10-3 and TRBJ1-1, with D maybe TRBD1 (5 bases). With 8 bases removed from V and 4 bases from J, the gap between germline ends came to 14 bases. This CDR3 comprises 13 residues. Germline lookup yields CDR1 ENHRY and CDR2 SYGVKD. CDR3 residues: CAIWEGSSTEAFF. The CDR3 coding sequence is TGTGCCATCTGGGAGGGGTCGAGCACTGAAGCTTTCTTT.

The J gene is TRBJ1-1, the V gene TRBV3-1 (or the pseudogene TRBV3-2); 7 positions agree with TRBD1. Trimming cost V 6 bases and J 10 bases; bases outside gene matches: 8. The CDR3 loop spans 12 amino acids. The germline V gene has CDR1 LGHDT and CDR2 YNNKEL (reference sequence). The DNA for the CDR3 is TGTGCCAGCAGTCTAAACCCAGGGGGAGCTTTCTTT. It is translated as CASSLNPGGAFF.

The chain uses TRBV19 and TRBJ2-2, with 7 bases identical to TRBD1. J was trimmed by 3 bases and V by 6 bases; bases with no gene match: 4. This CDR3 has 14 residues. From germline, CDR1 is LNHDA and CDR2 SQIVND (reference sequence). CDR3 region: CASSRQGDTGELFF. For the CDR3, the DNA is TGTGCCAGTAGCCGACAGGGTGACACCGGGGAGCTGTTTTTT. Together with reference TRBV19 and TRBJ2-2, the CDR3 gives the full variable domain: DGGITQSPKYLFRKEGQNVTLSCEQNLNHDAMYWYRQDPGQGLRLIYYSQIVNDFQKGDIAEGYSVSREKKESFPLTVTSAQKNPTAFYLCASSRQGDTGELFFGEGSRLTVL.

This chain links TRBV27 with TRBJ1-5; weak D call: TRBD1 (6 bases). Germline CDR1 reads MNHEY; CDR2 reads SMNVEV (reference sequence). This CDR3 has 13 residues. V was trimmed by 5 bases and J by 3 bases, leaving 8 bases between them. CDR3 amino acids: CASSTGNNQPQHF. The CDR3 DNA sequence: TGTGCCAGCAGTACAGGGAACAATCAGCCCCAGCATTTT.

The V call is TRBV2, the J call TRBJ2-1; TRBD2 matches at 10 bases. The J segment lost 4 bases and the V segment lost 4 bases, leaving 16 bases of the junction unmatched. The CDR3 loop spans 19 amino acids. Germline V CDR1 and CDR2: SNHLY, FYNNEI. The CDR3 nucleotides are TGTGCCAGCAGTGGAGGAGGGGGACTAGCGACTTGGGATTACAATGAGCAGTTCTTC. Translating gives CASSGGGGLATWDYNEQFF.

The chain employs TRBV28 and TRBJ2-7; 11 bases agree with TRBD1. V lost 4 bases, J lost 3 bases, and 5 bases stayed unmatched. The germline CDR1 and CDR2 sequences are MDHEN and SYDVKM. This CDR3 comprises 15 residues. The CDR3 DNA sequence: TGTGCCAGCAGTTCTTCCGGGACAGGGGGCTACGAGCAGTACTTC. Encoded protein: CASSSSGTGGYEQYF.

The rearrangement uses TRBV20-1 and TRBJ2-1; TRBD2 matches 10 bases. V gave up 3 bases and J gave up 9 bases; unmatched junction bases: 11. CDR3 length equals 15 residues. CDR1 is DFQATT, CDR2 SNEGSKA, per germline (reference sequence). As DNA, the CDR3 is TGCAGTGCTAGTTCCCTAGCGGGAGATCTCGGTGAGCAGTTCTTC. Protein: CSASSLAGDLGEQFF.